One and the same sample provided the 25 T cell receptor beta chains below, sequenced in a study of cytomegalovirus exposure and HLA in healthy donors. The PCR had 60 Vbeta and 13 Jbeta primers. The data were produced by immunoSEQ multiplex PCR, yet TCRdb's version contains in-frame clones alone and is incomplete. Found here are about 98,000 clones, around 74% of them singletons; the top ten hold 1.8%. Sequenced sample: PBMCs. The receptors originated from a male donor in good health and CMV-seronegative.

The chain couples TRBV7-2 to TRBJ2-1; tentatively, D is TRBD2 (5 bases). Germline V gives CDR1 SGHTA, CDR2 FQGNSA. Trimming left V 1 base short and J 0 bases short, with 10 bases between. The CDR3 extends over 16 amino acids. The CDR3 region has the DNA TGTGCCAGCAGCTTAGTAGGACTGAGCTCCTACAATGAGCAGTTCTTC. The encoded protein is CASSLVGLSSYNEQFF.

This clone was seen a handful of times. The chain joins TRBV27 to TRBJ1-4; 8 bases fit TRBD1. V was pared by 6 bases and J by 3 bases, with 6 bases of the junction left unmatched. Germline V gives CDR1 MNHEY, CDR2 SMNVEV (reference sequence). This CDR3 contains 15 residues. This chain's CDR3 is CASRKGQDPNEKLFF. The CDR3 nucleotides read TGTGCCAGCAGGAAGGGACAGGACCCTAATGAAAAACTGTTTTTT.

The chain joins TRBV7-2 to TRBJ1-4; TRBD1 aligns across 8 bases. The CDR3 is 17 amino acids. Germline CDR1 and CDR2: SGHTA and FQGNSA. The trim removed 0 bases at V and 8 bases at J, leaving 11 bases unmatched. DNA for the CDR3: TGTGCCAGCAGCTTAGCGGCTACCAGGGGGCAGATGGAAAAACTGTTTTTT. It is translated as CASSLAATRGQMEKLFF.

At least ten counts were recorded for this clone. The chain is built from TRBV5-1 and TRBJ2-2, with unresolved D. Germline V CDR1 and CDR2: SGHRS, YFSETQ. CDR3 size: 16 residues. The V gene lost 0 bases and the J gene lost 0 bases, with 9 bases spanning the gap. In DNA form, the CDR3 reads TGCGCCAGCAGCTTGGTGGGCAAGACGAACACCGGGGAGCTGTTTTTT. This sequence encodes CASSLVGKTNTGELFF.

This clone was seen a single time. The CDR3, as DNA: TGTGCCAGCAGTTACTCCCCGGCCAGGGCGTCCTACGAGCAGTACTTC. This encodes CASSYSPARASYEQYF. The chain recombines TRBV6-5 with TRBJ2-7; D perhaps matches TRBD1 (5 bases). Trimming removed 0 bases from V and 1 base from J, with 13 bases in between. The CDR3 runs 16 residues. Per the germline V gene, CDR1 is MNHEY and CDR2 is SVGAGI.

This chain links TRBV6-6 with TRBJ1-2; TRBD1 is a possible D gene (5 bases). The germline V and J ends were trimmed by 6 bases and 8 bases, with 13 bases remaining between them. Germline CDR1 and CDR2: MNHNY and SVGAGI (reference sequence). This CDR3 has 12 amino acids. This CDR3 is CASREGQKGYTF. DNA for the CDR3: TGTGCCAGCAGGGAAGGACAAAAGGGCTACACCTTC.

The chain joins TRBV7-9 to TRBJ2-1; no reliable D call. Germline lookup yields CDR1 SEHNR and CDR2 FQNEAQ (reference sequence). This CDR3 region has 17 residues. With 4 bases removed from V and 4 bases from J, the gap between germline ends came to 20 bases. The CDR3 region has the DNA TGTGCCAGCAGCTCTACCCGATCGCAGCCGGGTTACAATGAGCAGTTCTTC. This translates into CASSSTRSQPGYNEQFF.

The chain recombines TRBV30 with TRBJ2-2; TRBD1 might be the D (6 bases). CDR3 length equals 14 residues. The V gene's germline CDR1 is GTSNPN and CDR2 SVGIG (reference sequence). With 3 bases removed from V and 0 bases from J, the gap between germline ends came to 8 bases. CDR3 sequence: CAWRTGPNTGELFF. DNA of the CDR3: TGTGCCTGGAGGACAGGACCGAACACCGGGGAGCTGTTTTTT.

The chain couples TRBV29-1 to TRBJ2-7; the D gene is possibly TRBD1 (6 bases). V was trimmed by 6 bases and J by 2 bases, leaving 20 bases between them. CDR1 SQVTM and CDR2 ANQGSEA come from the germline V gene. CDR3 length equals 15 residues. The CDR3 loop reads CSVVNPGHPAYEQYF. The CDR3 DNA reads as TGCAGCGTGGTAAACCCGGGACATCCAGCCTACGAGCAGTACTTC.

The chain carries TRBV15 and TRBJ1-4; D not resolved. The length of the CDR3 is 15 residues. Germline-derived CDR1 and CDR2 are LNHNV and YYDKDF (reference sequence). Trimming left V 1 base short and J 4 bases short, with 10 bases between. In DNA, the CDR3 is TGTGCCACCAGCAGAGGGGCAGCAGATAATGAAAAACTGTTTTTT. It codes for CATSRGAADNEKLFF.

V is TRBV7-2 and J is TRBJ2-7; perhaps TRBD2 as D (6 bases). The CDR3 length is 16 residues. Germline-derived CDR1 and CDR2 are SGHTA and FQGNSA. Trimming cost V 4 bases and J 0 bases, with 16 bases left between them. The CDR3 DNA is TGTGCCAGCAGCTCCTCGGGACTTATTAGCTCCTACGAGCAGTACTTC. It encodes CASSSSGLISSYEQYF.

The chain has TRBV27 and TRBJ1-1; 11 bases agree with TRBD1. The CDR3 is made up of 14 amino acids. V lost 6 bases and J lost 4; bases outside the gene matches: 4. Per the germline V gene, CDR1 is MNHEY and CDR2 is SMNVEV (reference sequence). CDR3: CASSLGTGGTEAFF. CDR3 DNA sequence: TGTGCCAGCAGCCTAGGGACAGGGGGCACTGAAGCTTTCTTT.

V usage is TRBV19 and J usage is TRBJ2-6, with D possibly matching TRBD1 (7 bases). V shed 6 bases and J shed 4 bases, with 22 bases lying between them. The CDR3 is 18 residues long. Germline lookup yields CDR1 LNHDA and CDR2 SQIVND (reference sequence). CDR3 protein: CASSNRRGAGDGANVLTF. For the CDR3, the DNA is TGTGCCAGTAGCAACCGCAGGGGGGCAGGGGACGGGGCCAACGTCCTGACTTTC.

This CDR3 is CASSLVGSGASYEQYF. Written as DNA, the CDR3 is TGTGCCAGCAGCTTAGTAGGAAGCGGGGCCTCCTACGAGCAGTACTTC. This chain links TRBV7-2 with TRBJ2-7, with TRBD2 matching 7 bases. J was trimmed by 0 bases and V by 1 base; bases with no gene match: 6. The germline V gene has CDR1 SGHTA and CDR2 FQGNSA. This CDR3 has 16 residues.

This clone was observed a single time. The chain uses TRBV19 and TRBJ2-2, with 7 nucleotides matching TRBD1. The CDR3 spans 17 residues. Germline V gene data show CDR1 as LNHDA and CDR2 as SQIVND (reference sequence). With V trimmed by 3 bases and J by 0 bases, 7 bases remained unmatched. The CDR3 loop is CASSIWRQGPNTGELFF. CDR3 in DNA: TGTGCCAGTAGTATTTGGAGACAGGGACCGAACACCGGGGAGCTGTTTTTT.

The chain uses TRBV7-2 and TRBJ1-2; D not certain. From germline, CDR1 is SGHTA and CDR2 FQGNSA. The ends were cut back, 5 bases at V and 2 bases at J, with 6 bases in the middle. This CDR3 region has 12 residues. The CDR3 reads CASSMANYGYTF. In DNA form, the CDR3 reads TGTGCCAGCAGCATGGCCAACTATGGCTACACCTTC.

This clone has a count of ten or more. The genes are TRBV5-1 and TRBJ2-5, with 8 bases lining up with TRBD1. The CDR3 covers 14 residues. V shed 3 bases and J 5 bases; nucleotides not matched to a gene: 6. CDR1 SGHRS and CDR2 YFSETQ come from the germline V gene. The CDR3 bases are TGCGCCAGCAGCTGGCAGGGGGCTCGTGAGACCCAGTACTTC. Protein sequence: CASSWQGARETQYF.

The gene calls are TRBV2 and TRBJ2-5; D perhaps matches TRBD1 (6 bases). Deletions cut 9 bases from V and 4 bases from J, with 18 bases between. Germline V gives CDR1 SNHLY, CDR2 FYNNEI. CDR3 length equals 14 residues. The CDR3 reads CASRPGLGAETQYF. The CDR3 coding sequence is TGTGCCAGTCGGCCGGGCCTGGGGGCAGAGACCCAGTACTTC. Together with reference TRBV2 and TRBJ2-5, the CDR3 gives the full variable domain: EPEVTQTPSHQVTQMGQEVILRCVPISNHLYFYWYRQILGQKVEFLVSFYNNEISEKSEIFDDQFSVERPDGSNFTLKIRSTKLEDSAMYFCASRPGLGAETQYFGPGTRLLVL.

This rearrangement joins TRBV29-1 to TRBJ1-4; 9 bases match TRBD1. The CDR3 spans 12 residues. V shed 0 bases and J 10 bases; nucleotides not matched to a gene: 0. Germline V gene sequence: CDR1 SQVTM, CDR2 ANQGSEA. The CDR3 bases are TGCAGCGTTGAAGAGACAGGGGGAAAACTGTTTTTT. It is translated as CSVEETGGKLFF.

The chain carries TRBV9 and TRBJ2-1; 14 positions match TRBD2. The ends lost 4 bases at V and 8 bases at J; junction bases unmatched: 5. This CDR3 is built from 15 residues. Germline CDR1 is SGDLS and CDR2 is YYNGEE. The CDR3 region has the DNA TGTGCCAGCAGCATCGGGACTAGCGGGAGAGATGAGCAGTTCTTC. Its protein is CASSIGTSGRDEQFF. The full variable domain, rest sourced from reference TRBV9 and TRBJ2-1, is DSGVTQTPKHLITATGQRVTLRCSPRSGDLSVYWYQQSLDQGLQFLIQYYNGEERAKGNILERFSAQQFPDLHSELNLSSLELGDSALYFCASSIGTSGRDEQFFGPGTRLTVL.

In its sample, this clone was seen a few times. In DNA, the CDR3 is TGTGCCAGCAGCGTAGGCGGAGGCCCTAACAATGAGCAGTTCTTC. This sequence encodes CASSVGGGPNNEQFF. The V and J genes are TRBV9 and TRBJ2-1, with D tentatively TRBD2 (5 bases). Germline V gene sequence: CDR1 SGDLS, CDR2 YYNGEE. This CDR3 comprises 15 residues. Between the trimmed V and J ends, which lost 0 bases and 5 bases, there was a span of 12 bases.

The chain carries TRBV9 and TRBJ2-1; weak D call: TRBD2 (6 bases). The V end lost 6 bases, the J end lost 11 bases, and 15 bases lay between the germline ends. The germline V gene encodes CDR1 SGDLS and CDR2 YYNGEE. The CDR3 is 12 amino acids. In DNA form, the CDR3 reads TGTGCCAGCAACTTCGACCGGGGGAAGCAGTTCTTC. Translated: CASNFDRGKQFF.

CDR3 sequence (DNA): TGTGCCAGCAGTCTCAGGGGGCCAGGAGGCATTCAGTACTTC. Protein product: CASSLRGPGGIQYF. J is TRBJ2-4 and V is TRBV28; 8 positions match TRBD1. Germline CDR1 MDHEN, CDR2 SYDVKM. There are 14 residues in the CDR3. Unmatched junction bases numbered 9, after V lost 5 bases and J lost 9 bases.

The gene calls are TRBV30 and TRBJ1-1; D is ambiguous. The CDR3 consists of 13 residues. Trimming shortened V by 5 bases and J by 0 bases, and 10 bases separated the two germline ends. Germline V CDR1 and CDR2: GTSNPN, SVGIG (reference sequence). The CDR3 DNA follows: TGTGCCTGGGGCACACGATTGAACACTGAAGCTTTCTTT. It specifies CAWGTRLNTEAFF.

V is TRBV10-3 and J is TRBJ2-2; possibly TRBD2 for D (5 bases). The CDR3 runs 12 residues. CDR1 ENHRY and CDR2 SYGVKD come from the germline V gene. Trimming shortened V by 7 bases and J by 3 bases, and 6 bases separated the two germline ends. Here the CDR3 reads CAINGDTGELFF. DNA for the CDR3: TGTGCCATCAACGGGGACACCGGGGAGCTGTTTTTT.